The 24 T cell receptor beta chains below were found in one sample sequenced in a study of CD8 T cells in ankylosing spondylitis. Broader study findings: Seemingly characteristic of ankylosing spondylitis blood was a TCR beta motif consisting of under 10 highly homologous variants.

One entry per CDR3 protein, called by TCRdb with MiXCR from the 5' RACE reads. The data show about 450,000 distinct CDR3 sequences, 25% to 30% seen once. These receptors have no identified antigens. Sequenced input: blood, either unsorted or a sorted T cell fraction (not recorded which). All receptors come from a male donor with ankylosing spondylitis.

This rearrangement joins TRBV14 to TRBJ1-2; 9 nucleotides line up with TRBD1. J was trimmed by 6 bases and V by 5 bases; bases with no gene match: 4. This CDR3 spans 13 amino acids. Germline assignment: CDR1 SGHDN and CDR2 FVKESK. The CDR3 DNA follows: TGTGCCAGCAGCGGGACAGGGTATGATGGCTACACCTTC. Protein sequence: CASSGTGYDGYTF.

This clonotype has a handful of counts. The V call is TRBV12-3 or TRBV12-4, the J call TRBJ1-2; D is unresolved. CDR3 length equals 14 residues. V lost 5 bases to trimming and J lost 2 bases, with 12 bases between them. The CDR3 DNA follows: TGTGCCAGCAGTCCTTTATCCTCCAACTATGGCTACACCTTC. It yields the protein CASSPLSSNYGYTF.

The chain is built from TRBV12-3 or TRBV12-4 and TRBJ2-1; D gene ambiguous. The CDR3 length is 12 residues. V shed 8 bases and J shed 5 bases, with 10 bases lying between them. The CDR3 loop is CASGMLDNEQFF. The CDR3 coding sequence is TGTGCCAGCGGGATGCTTGACAATGAGCAGTTCTTC.

This sequence joins TRBV20-1 and TRBJ1-4; D remains unclear. Trimming pared 5 bases from V and 3 bases from J, leaving 16 bases between. CDR3 length equals 15 residues. Per the germline V gene, CDR1 is DFQATT and CDR2 is SNEGSKA (reference sequence). CDR3 loop: CSASHGRLSNEKLFF. The CDR3 DNA follows: TGCAGTGCTTCTCACGGGAGGTTGTCTAATGAAAAACTGTTTTTT.

This clonotype has more than one count but fewer than ten. The rearrangement uses TRBV20-1 and TRBJ1-1; 8 bases are a match to TRBD1. This CDR3 is 14 amino acids long. Germline assignment: CDR1 DFQATT and CDR2 SNEGSKA (reference sequence). The V segment lost 4 bases and the J segment 1 base; nucleotides outside the gene matches: 5. The CDR3 spells CSANKDRANTEAFF. The CDR3 nucleotides read TGCAGTGCTAACAAGGACAGGGCGAACACTGAAGCTTTCTTT.

In this sample, this clonotype turned up once. This sequence joins TRBV3-1 and TRBJ2-5, with D tentatively TRBD2 (5 bases). This CDR3 comprises 15 residues. CDR1 is LGHDT, CDR2 YNNKEL, per germline (reference sequence). Trimming removed 0 bases at V and 2 bases at J, with 10 bases between. The CDR3 bases are TGTGCCAGCAGCCAAGATTTGGGGAGTCAAGAGACCCAGTACTTC. It translates to CASSQDLGSQETQYF.

This clonotype was picked up a small number of times. The chain uses TRBV29-1 and TRBJ2-3, with D perhaps matching TRBD1 (6 bases). Per germline, CDR1 SQVTM and CDR2 ANQGSEA. This CDR3 region has 15 residues. Deletions cut 4 bases from V and 2 bases from J, with 16 bases between. The DNA of the CDR3 is TGCAGCGTTGTGCCGACGACAGGATCCACAGATACGCAGTATTTT. Its translation: CSVVPTTGSTDTQYF.

This sequence joins TRBV2 and TRBJ2-5; D remains unclear. Per the germline V gene, CDR1 is SNHLY and CDR2 is FYNNEI. The CDR3 length is 13 residues. V was trimmed by 3 bases and J by 5 bases, leaving 10 bases between them. The CDR3 DNA is TGTGCCAGCAGTGAGAACTCCCCGGAGACCCAGTACTTC. Translated, it gives CASSENSPETQYF.

The chain carries TRBV25-1 and TRBJ2-7; 12 bases line up with TRBD2. CDR1 MGHDK and CDR2 SYGVNS come from the germline V gene. The J segment lost 5 bases and the V segment lost 1 base, leaving 3 bases of the junction unmatched. This CDR3 has 15 residues. CDR3 DNA sequence: TGTGCCAGCAGTGAATTCCGGACTAGCGGGGACGAGCAGTACTTC. Translation gives CASSEFRTSGDEQYF.

As concerns this clonotype: At one of its ends the junction is not consistent with the germline gene, which may arise from a read error. The chain combines TRBV5-5 with TRBJ2-1, with 8 nucleotides matching TRBD2. The germline V gene encodes CDR1 SGHKS and CDR2 YYEKEE (reference sequence). The CDR3 length is 15 residues. The CDR3 DNA follows: TGTGCCAGCAGCTTGGAGGCGGTTTTTCTAGCGGGTGGGGTCTTC. Residues: CASSLEAVFLAGGVF.

The chain uses TRBV7-2 and TRBJ2-3, with unresolved D. There are 12 residues in the CDR3. CDR1 is SGHTA and CDR2 is FQGNSA in the germline V gene. Trimming took off 3 bases at V and 5 bases at J, with 6 bases between the two ends. CDR3 DNA sequence: TGTGCCAGCAGCTTTTATGAAGATACGCAGTATTTT. Translation: CASSFYEDTQYF.

The chain carries TRBV10-2 and TRBJ2-5; 8 bases align to TRBD2. Germline loops: CDR1 WSHSY, CDR2 SAAADI. The J segment lost 4 bases and the V segment lost 7 bases, leaving 14 bases of the junction unmatched. This CDR3 has 16 amino acids. CDR3 residues: CASTPAQRELGETQYF. The CDR3 nucleotides are TGCGCCAGCACCCCAGCCCAGCGGGAGTTGGGAGAGACCCAGTACTTC.

The V gene is TRBV20-1, the J gene TRBJ1-5, with 10 positions matching TRBD1. Per germline, CDR1 DFQATT and CDR2 SNEGSKA (reference sequence). The CDR3 contains 15 residues. V shed 5 bases and J 7 bases; nucleotides not matched to a gene: 11. The CDR3: CSASETGGQGQPQHF. CDR3 bases: TGCAGTGCTTCCGAGACAGGGGGCCAGGGACAGCCCCAGCATTTT.

The rearrangement links TRBV30 to TRBJ1-3; D call uncertain. Germline CDR1 reads GTSNPN; CDR2 reads SVGIG (reference sequence). The CDR3 loop spans 14 amino acids. V lost 2 bases and J lost 1, with 9 bases in between. The CDR3 region is CAWSSPLSGNTIYF. The CDR3, as DNA: TGTGCCTGGAGTAGTCCGCTGTCTGGAAACACCATATATTTT.

V usage is TRBV5-1 and J usage is TRBJ2-7, with D possibly being TRBD2 (5 bases). The CDR3 is made up of 12 amino acids. Per germline, CDR1 SGHRS and CDR2 YFSETQ. V was pared by 0 bases and J by 10 bases, with 11 bases between. The CDR3 reads CASSLERVVQYV. The CDR3, as DNA: TGCGCCAGCAGCTTGGAGAGGGTAGTTCAGTACGTC.

This clonotype was found a few times. The chain carries TRBV5-1 and TRBJ2-2; a possible D gene is TRBD1 (6 bases). Per the germline V gene, CDR1 is SGHRS and CDR2 is YFSETQ. Trimming removed 4 bases at V and 0 bases at J, with 13 bases between. This CDR3 region has 16 residues. Here the CDR3 reads CASSPTGTPNTGELFF. In DNA, the CDR3 is TGCGCCAGCAGCCCTACCGGGACACCGAACACCGGGGAGCTGTTTTTT.

This clonotype was picked up many times. The V call is TRBV10-3, the J call TRBJ2-2; 14 positions agree with TRBD2. Germline CDR1 is ENHRY and CDR2 is SYGVKD. The CDR3 contains 17 residues. The junction had 5 bases not matched to a gene; V was cut back by 5 bases and J by 3 bases. The CDR3 is CAISKTSGRADTGELFF. The CDR3 DNA follows: TGTGCCATCAGTAAGACTAGCGGGAGGGCCGACACCGGGGAGCTGTTTTTT.

This clonotype was observed a handful of times. This chain connects TRBV21-1 to TRBJ2-2; TRBD2 is taken as the D call from the table, unchecked against the DNA. TRBV21-1 is listed as a pseudogene. The CDR3 length is 20 residues. In DNA, the CDR3 is TGTGCCAGCAGCAAAGATTTCATACTAGCGGGGGAGACCAACACCGGGGAGCTGTTTTTT. Amino acids: CASSKDFILAGETNTGELFF.

The genes are TRBV20-1 and TRBJ2-5; 8 bases map to TRBD2. CDR1 and CDR2 from the germline V gene are DFQATT and SNEGSKA (reference sequence). J was trimmed by 2 bases and V by 6 bases; bases with no gene match: 5. This CDR3 is 13 amino acids long. The CDR3 region has the DNA TGCAGTGCCGGGGGGGGGCAACAAGAGACCCAGTACTTC. This gives the protein CSAGGGQQETQYF.

In this sample, this clonotype turned up a few times. V usage is TRBV6-5 and J usage is TRBJ2-2; 8 bases line up with TRBD2. The CDR3 is 15 residues long. CDR1 and CDR2 (germline): MNHEY, SVGAGI. Trimming at V came to 4 bases and at J to 8 bases, leaving 9 bases not matched to a gene. In DNA, the CDR3 is TGTGCCAGCAGTTCCACCTCGGGCGGGAGGGGGGAGCTGTTTTTT. Protein sequence: CASSSTSGGRGELFF.

The rearrangement uses TRBV6-2 or TRBV6-3 and TRBJ2-1; D unresolved. Trimming took 3 bases from V and 6 from J, leaving 9 bases between them. Germline V gene lookup returns CDR1 MNHEY and CDR2 SVGEGT. CDR3 length: 13 amino acids. CDR3 sequence: CASSYSRANEQFF. CDR3 nucleotide sequence: TGTGCCAGCAGTTATAGTCGGGCCAATGAGCAGTTCTTC.

The chain has TRBV29-1 and TRBJ2-2; 10 bases fit TRBD1. CDR3 size: 14 residues. Trimming cost V 7 bases and J 3 bases; bases outside gene matches: 5. The germline V gene has CDR1 SQVTM and CDR2 ANQGSEA. The CDR3 DNA sequence: TGCAGCGCCGGACAGGGGGTCGACACCGGGGAGCTGTTTTTT. Residues: CSAGQGVDTGELFF.

This clonotype showed up many times. The V call is TRBV7-8, the J call TRBJ2-3; possibly TRBD2 for D (6 bases). Trimming took off 7 bases at V and 5 bases at J, with 25 bases between the two ends. CDR3 size: 17 residues. The germline gives CDR1 SGHVS, CDR2 FQNEAQ. CDR3 nucleotide sequence: TGTGCCAGCATCGTAGCCCAACCCCAGGGAGGTATAGATACGCAGTATTTT. This translates into CASIVAQPQGGIDTQYF.

This clonotype has only a few counts. V is TRBV20-1 and J is TRBJ2-2; D perhaps matches TRBD2 (5 bases). This CDR3 region has 13 residues. V was cut by 0 bases and J by 13 bases, with 15 bases left in between. The V gene's germline CDR1 is DFQATT and CDR2 SNEGSKA (reference sequence). The CDR3 bases are TGCAGTGCTAGAGAAGTTGGCACGGCGGGGCTGTTTTTT. Protein sequence: CSAREVGTAGLFF.